A selection of T cell receptor beta chains follows, all from one sample in a study of monozygotic twins with cystic fibrosis. Libraries were prepared by immunoSEQ multiplex PCR; TCRdb keeps only in-frame clonotypes and omits some of them. The sample records over 30,000 clones, around 90% being singletons. The sample taken for sequencing was blood. The receptor source for this set is a boy younger than 10 with cystic fibrosis. Both conserved end residues are part of each CDR3. A D gene is named only where the DNA matches it firmly. Clone size, where shown, is once, few, many, or a class for clones that have expanded.

TRBJ2-7,TRBD1,NA,TRBV9,TGTGCCAGCAGCGTAGGAACAGGGGGTTCCTACGAGCAGTACTTC,CASSVGTGGSYEQYF
TRBJ1-5,NA,NA,TRBV7-8,TGTGCCAGCAGCCATGCCCCCACGGGGAGAGGCAATCAGCCCCAGCATTTT,CASSHAPTGRGNQPQHF
TRBJ2-2,NA,NA,TRBV7-9,TGTGCCAGCAGCATAGGGGCCGGACGGACCGGGGAGCTGTTTTTT,CASSIGAGRTGELFF
TRBJ1-4,NA,NA,TRBV2,TGTGCCAGCAGTCAGGGAGACGCTAATGAAAAACTGTTTTTT,CASSQGDANEKLFF
TRBJ2-7,NA,NA,TRBV11-2,TGTGCCAGCAGCTTCTCAGGGGAAGAGCAGTACTTC,CASSFSGEEQYF
TRBJ1-3,NA,NA,TRBV6-5,TGTGCCAGCAGTCAGGGGAGAATCTCTGGAAACACCATATATTTT,CASSQGRISGNTIYF
TRBJ1-1,NA,NA,TRBV2,TGTGCCAGCAGTCCAGGGATACTGAACACTGAAGCTTTCTTT,CASSPGILNTEAFF
TRBJ2-7,NA,NA,TRBV9,TGTGCCAGCAGCGTAGATGGGACCGGGTTTTACGAGCAGTACTTC,CASSVDGTGFYEQYF
TRBJ1-2,NA,NA,TRBV9,TGTGCCAGCAGCCCTCGGTCTGGGCAGATCTATGGCTACACCTTC,CASSPRSGQIYGYTF
TRBJ2-5,NA,NA,TRBV5-1,TGCGCCAGCAGCTTGGGACGGATCCAAGAGACCCAGTACTTC,CASSLGRIQETQYF
TRBJ2-6,NA,NA,TRBV6-6,TGTGCCAGCAGTCCCAGGGTATGGAACAACGTCCTGACTTTC,CASSPRVWNNVLTF
TRBJ1-6,TRBD1,NA,TRBV18,TGTGCCAGCTCACCGACCAGGGGACAGGGAAATAATTCACCCCTCCACTTT,CASSPTRGQGNNSPLHF
TRBJ2-7,TRBD2,NA,TRBV11-2,TGTGCCAGCAGCTTGTCAGCGGGGGTCTCCTACGAGCAGTACTTC,CASSLSAGVSYEQYF
TRBJ2-1,NA,NA,TRBV5-6,TGTGCCAGCAGCTATAGCGGTAGCTCCTACAATGAGCAGTTCTTC,CASSYSGSSYNEQFF
TRBJ2-3,NA,NA,TRBV9,TGTGCCAGCAGCTCCCAGGGGTCAGATACGCAGTATTTT,CASSSQGSDTQYF
TRBJ1-1,NA,NA,TRBV11-3,TGTGCCAGCAGCTTAGAGGGCGGACAGGAAGCTTTCTTT,CASSLEGGQEAFF
TRBJ2-3,TRBD2,NA,TRBV19,TGTGCCAGTAGACCGACTAGCGGGACCGGGGCAGATACGCAGTATTTT,CASRPTSGTGADTQYF
TRBJ1-6,TRBD1,NA,TRBV27,TGTGCCAGCAGTCAAGAGAGGGGGCATAATTCACCCCTCCACTTT,CASSQERGHNSPLHF
TRBJ2-2,TRBD1,NA,TRBV7-6,TGTGCCAGCACCGACAGGGCCGGGGAGCTGTTTTTT,CASTDRAGELFF
TRBJ2-7,NA,NA,TRBV5-1,TGCGCCAGCAGCTTGAGACAAAGTAACTACGAGCAGTACTTC,CASSLRQSNYEQYF
TRBJ1-2,NA,NA,TRBV9,TGTGCCAGCAGCGAACAGGAGTTCTATGGCTACACCTTC,CASSEQEFYGYTF
TRBJ1-6,TRBD1,once,TRBV6-1,TGTGCCAGCATTACGGGACAGGCAGGTTCACCCCTCCACTTT,CASITGQAGSPLHF
TRBJ2-7,NA,once,TRBV20-1,TGCAGTGCTTTGGACAACGAGCAGTACTTC,CSALDNEQYF
TRBJ1-6,NA,NA,TRBV9,TGTGCCAGCAGCGTAGGAGGGAGCTCCTATAATTCACCCCTCCACTTT,CASSVGGSSYNSPLHF
TRBJ1-2,TRBD1,NA,TRBV6-5,TGTGCCAGCAGTTACTTCGGACAGGGTTCTGGCTACACCTTC,CASSYFGQGSGYTF
TRBJ1-4,TRBD1,NA,TRBV14,TGTGCCAGCAGCCAAGTAGCAGGACAGGTTGCAAAACTGTTTTTT,CASSQVAGQVAKLFF
TRBJ1-2,NA,NA,TRBV15,TGTGCCACCAGCAACGTGGGGGCGCGAGGCTACACCTTC,CATSNVGARGYTF
TRBJ1-3,TRBD1,NA,TRBV9,TGTGCCAGCAGCTCGAGTCCCGGGACAGGGTCAGGAAACACCATATATTTT,CASSSSPGTGSGNTIYF
TRBJ1-2,NA,few,TRBV27,TGTGCCAGCAGTTTTCGGGCGAACTATGGCTACACCTTC,CASSFRANYGYTF
TRBJ2-7,NA,NA,TRBV5-1,TGCGCCAGCAGCTTGTATCCTACTATTCCCTACGAGCAGTACTTC,CASSLYPTIPYEQYF
TRBJ2-7,TRBD1,NA,TRBV4-2,TGTGCCAGCAGACAGACAGGGGGTCTGGGCGAGCAGTACTTC,CASRQTGGLGEQYF
TRBJ2-7,NA,NA,TRBV6-6,TGTGCCAGCAGTTCGACAGTTAACGAGCAGTACTTC,CASSSTVNEQYF
TRBJ2-7,TRBD2,once,TRBV13,TGTGCCAGCAGCCTGGGACTAGCGGGGACCTACGAGCAGTACTTC,CASSLGLAGTYEQYF
TRBJ2-1,TRBD2,NA,TRBV14,TGTGCCAGCAGCCAGTTCTGGGCGGGGGGGCGCAATGAGCAGTTCTTC,CASSQFWAGGRNEQFF
TRBJ1-2,NA,NA,TRBV7-2,TGTGCCAGCAGCTTAGAATCCGGGGTCGGTGGCTACACCTTC,CASSLESGVGGYTF
TRBJ1-3,TRBD1,NA,TRBV14,TGTGCCAGCAGCGTACACAGGGGGCGCGGGAACACCATATATTTT,CASSVHRGRGNTIYF
TRBJ1-2,TRBD1,NA,TRBV9,TGTGCCAGCAGCGTCGGGACAGGGGGTGGAGGTGGCTACACCTTC,CASSVGTGGGGGYTF
TRBJ1-2,TRBD1,NA,TRBV27,TGTGCCAGCAGTCTGCGGACAGGCCCCGCGAACTATGGCTACACCTTC,CASSLRTGPANYGYTF
TRBJ1-6,NA,NA,TRBV25-1,TGTGCCAGCAGTCCCTGGGGCAGGGACGAAAGTGGGAATTCACCCCTCCACTTT,CASSPWGRDESGNSPLHF
TRBJ2-2,TRBD1,once,TRBV4-1,TGCGCCAGCAGCCAAACCGGGACAGGCGAGACCGGGGAGCTGTTTTTT,CASSQTGTGETGELFF
TRBJ1-5,TRBD1,NA,TRBV27,TGTGCCAGCAGCCCACCACAGGGGGCGAGGAGCAATCAGCCCCAGCATTTT,CASSPPQGARSNQPQHF
TRBJ1-6,NA,NA,TRBV7-9,TGTGCCAGCAGCAAAGAGCCACAGGCGAATTCACCCCTCCACTTT,CASSKEPQANSPLHF
TRBJ1-2,TRBD1,NA,TRBV7-9,TGTGCCAGCAGCTCACAGGGGTGGTATGGCTACACCTTC,CASSSQGWYGYTF
TRBJ2-1,TRBD1,NA,TRBV15,TGTGCCACCAGCAGAGATCTTAGTTATGGGACAGATAATGAGCAGTTCTTC,CATSRDLSYGTDNEQFF
TRBJ2-7,NA,few,TRBV4-1,TGCGCCAGCAGCCAAGATCCAGGGGCAACCTACGAGCAGTACTTC,CASSQDPGATYEQYF
TRBJ1-1,NA,NA,TRBV7-9,TGTGCCAGCAGGGTGGACACTGAAGCTTTCTTT,CASRVDTEAFF
TRBJ2-1,NA,NA,TRBV9,TGTGCCAGCAGCGCCTCTGGGACCTACAATGAGCAGTTCTTC,CASSASGTYNEQFF
TRBJ1-4,NA,NA,TRBV4-1,TGCGCCAGCAGCCAAGACAGGGGATTTGGGGAAAAACTGTTTTTT,CASSQDRGFGEKLFF
TRBJ2-1,NA,NA,TRBV7-2,TGTGCCAGCAGCTTAGGAGGCGGGACTTGGGATGAGCAGTTCTTC,CASSLGGGTWDEQFF
TRBJ1-1,TRBD1,NA,TRBV5-6,TGTGCCAGCAGCTGGACAGGTGGTCGGGCTTTCTTT,CASSWTGGRAFF
TRBJ1-1,NA,NA,TRBV14,TGTGCCAGCAGCCAAGTTATAGACCCGGGAACTGAAGCTTTCTTT,CASSQVIDPGTEAFF
TRBJ1-3,NA,NA,TRBV7-6,TGTGCCAGCAGCTTTTATAACTCTGGAAACACCATATATTTT,CASSFYNSGNTIYF
TRBJ2-2,NA,NA,TRBV5-1,TGCGCCAGCAGCCCCTGGCGGGGCCCCACCGGGGAGCTGTTTTTT,CASSPWRGPTGELFF
TRBJ2-2,NA,NA,TRBV7-2,TGTGCCAGCAGCTTAGCGGCACTAACCGAATATTCGTACACCGGGGAGCTGTTTTTT,CASSLAALTEYSYTGELFF
TRBJ1-1,TRBD1,NA,TRBV5-1,TGCGCCAGCACCTTAGCGGGACAGGGCGCAATGAACACTGAAGCTTTCTTT,CASTLAGQGAMNTEAFF
TRBJ1-2,NA,NA,TRBV6-1,TGTGCCAGCAGAGGGGACACTTCTAACTATGGCTACACCTTC,CASRGDTSNYGYTF
TRBJ1-3,NA,once,TRBV2,TGTGCCAGCACGCGCCAGGGGTCCTCTGGAAACACCATATATTTT,CASTRQGSSGNTIYF
TRBJ2-1,NA,NA,TRBV11-1,TGTGCCAGCAGCCTAGGGCCCTCCCGGTACAATGAGCAGTTCTTC,CASSLGPSRYNEQFF
TRBJ1-1,NA,NA,TRBV6-5,TGTGCCAGCAGTCCCTACGTGAACACTGAAGCTTTCTTT,CASSPYVNTEAFF
TRBJ2-7,NA,NA,TRBV5-1,TGCGCCAGCAGCACTGGAGCTTTAACTTCCTCCTACGAGCAGTACTTC,CASSTGALTSSYEQYF